The next 27 T cell receptor beta chains were all read from a single sample in a study of patients and donors after allogeneic stem cell transplantation. TCRdb fed the RT-PCR reads into MiXCR, producing one record per CDR3 protein. The repertoire includes some 150,000 distinct CDR3 sequences, about two fifths of them detected once, and roughly 50% sits in the top ten. Sequences were obtained from blood, either unsorted or a sorted T cell fraction (not recorded which). These receptors were collected from a human donor who was either an allogeneic HSCT recipient or a stem cell or donor lymphocyte infusion donor (not recorded which). It is not recorded whose cells these are; they may come from a transplant donor.

The V gene is TRBV6-1, the J gene TRBJ1-4, with D hard to call. Trimming stripped 4 bases from V and 5 bases from J, with 17 bases between. Germline CDR1 is MNHNS and CDR2 is SASEGT. The CDR3 has 16 residues. CDR3 in DNA: TGTGCCAGCAGTGGAAACCCCTCCGGTACCAATGAAAAACTGTTTTTT. Translated: CASSGNPSGTNEKLFF.

J is TRBJ1-1 and V is TRBV5-1, with 9 bases that match TRBD1. V shed 3 bases and J 4 bases; nucleotides not matched to a gene: 7. Germline lookup yields CDR1 SGHRS and CDR2 YFSETQ. CDR3 length: 15 amino acids. The DNA of the CDR3 is TGCGCCAGCAGCTCGCAGACAGGGGGGATCACTGAAGCTTTCTTT. Its translation: CASSSQTGGITEAFF.

The CDR3 protein is CASIFSGAPNTGELFF. CDR3 DNA: TGTGCCAGCATCTTTAGCGGGGCCCCTAACACCGGGGAGCTGTTTTTT. The chain is built from TRBV7-3 and TRBJ2-2; 8 bases match TRBD2. The CDR3 extends over 16 amino acids. Trimming at V came to 7 bases and at J to 2 bases, leaving 9 bases not matched to a gene. Germline CDR1 is SGHTA and CDR2 is FQGTGA.

The gene calls are TRBV7-8 and TRBJ2-5; TRBD1 matches 9 bases. In germline, CDR1 is SGHVS, CDR2 FQNEAQ. The length of the CDR3 is 17 residues. After removal of 3 bases from V and 1 base from J, the junction contained 9 bases not matched to a gene. DNA of the CDR3: TGTGCCAGCAGCTTCCCCTCCGGGACAGGGTTCCAAGAGACCCAGTACTTC. Amino acid sequence: CASSFPSGTGFQETQYF.

The chain is built from TRBV20-1 and TRBJ2-3; D uncertain. The CDR3 extends over 13 amino acids. V lost 2 bases and J lost 6, with 12 bases in between. The V gene's germline CDR1 is DFQATT and CDR2 SNEGSKA (reference sequence). CDR3 loop: CSARNVATDTQYF. For the CDR3, the DNA is TGCAGTGCTAGAAACGTGGCCACCGATACGCAGTATTTT.

The V gene is TRBV29-1, the J gene TRBJ2-3, with TRBD1 matching 10 bases. V gave up 7 bases and J gave up 5 bases; unmatched junction bases: 6. The CDR3 has 13 amino acids. Germline CDR1 is SQVTM and CDR2 is ANQGSEA. The CDR3 region is CSADRGRGDTQYF. The DNA of the CDR3 is TGCAGCGCCGACAGGGGGCGAGGAGATACGCAGTATTTT.

In this sample, this clonotype turned up a few times. The chain is built from TRBV30 and TRBJ1-5; possibly TRBD1 for D (6 bases). The CDR3 has 13 amino acids. Per germline, CDR1 GTSNPN and CDR2 SVGIG (reference sequence). The V gene lost 0 bases and the J gene lost 9 bases, with 12 bases spanning the gap. CDR3 region: CAWSVQVGGPQHF. The DNA of the CDR3 is TGTGCCTGGAGTGTACAAGTAGGGGGGCCCCAGCATTTT.

This clonotype was detected a few times. The CDR3 DNA follows: TGTGCCAGCAGTGAAGGGGAAGAGTTAGAGACCCAGTACTTC. Protein sequence: CASSEGEELETQYF. The chain links TRBV25-1 to TRBJ2-5; D is undetermined. This CDR3 is built from 14 residues. Trimming pared 2 bases from V and 4 bases from J, leaving 11 bases between. From germline, CDR1 is MGHDK and CDR2 SYGVNS.

This chain connects TRBV11-2 to TRBJ1-3; TRBD1 might be the D (6 bases). Germline V gene lookup returns CDR1 SGHAT and CDR2 FQNNGV. The CDR3 is 15 residues long. The germline V and J ends were trimmed by 1 base and 3 bases, with 10 bases remaining between them. The CDR3 loop is CASSLGQVYGNTIYF. CDR3 nucleotide sequence: TGTGCCAGCAGCTTAGGACAGGTCTATGGAAACACCATATATTTT.

The J gene is TRBJ2-7, the V gene TRBV5-1; D might be TRBD2 (5 bases). The ends were cut back, 2 bases at V and 2 bases at J, with 17 bases in the middle. Germline V gene lookup returns CDR1 SGHRS and CDR2 YFSETQ. This CDR3 spans 16 amino acids. CDR3 sequence: CASSFGVLQSTYEQYF. CDR3 coding DNA: TGCGCCAGCAGCTTCGGGGTTCTACAGAGCACCTACGAGCAGTACTTC.

The chain is built from TRBV12-3 or TRBV12-4 and TRBJ2-2, with TRBD2 matching over 8 bases. V lost 5 bases, J lost 1 base, and 3 bases stayed unmatched. The CDR3 sequence is 15 residues long. The CDR3 DNA reads as TGTGCCAGCAGTCCCCGGGGGGGGAACACCGGGGAGCTGTTTTTT. Translation: CASSPRGGNTGELFF.

Only a few counts were recorded for this clonotype. The chain is built from TRBV29-1 and TRBJ1-1; no firm D call. The CDR3 is 12 residues long. The germline CDR1 and CDR2 sequences are SQVTM and ANQGSEA. Trimming took 7 bases from V and 3 from J, leaving 12 bases between them. The DNA of the CDR3 is TGCAGCGGGAGGACTGTTGACACTGAAGCTTTCTTT. The encoded protein is CSGRTVDTEAFF.

This clonotype was seen only a few times. The rearrangement uses TRBV10-3 and TRBJ1-1; 8 nucleotides line up with TRBD1. V lost 6 bases, J lost 1 base, and 1 base stayed unmatched. The CDR3 runs 13 residues. Germline lookup yields CDR1 ENHRY and CDR2 SYGVKD. CDR3 protein: CAIRGQENTEAFF. The CDR3 nucleotides are TGTGCCATCAGGGGACAGGAGAACACTGAAGCTTTCTTT.

CDR3 protein: CASRDRVRTGELFF. In DNA form, the CDR3 reads TGTGCCAGCAGAGACAGGGTTCGGACCGGGGAGCTGTTTTTT. J is TRBJ2-2 and V is TRBV7-9, with 7 bases identical to TRBD1. Germline CDR1 and CDR2: SEHNR and FQNEAQ (reference sequence). Trimming cost V 6 bases and J 5 bases; bases outside gene matches: 6. The CDR3 runs to 14 residues.

The chain links TRBV13 to TRBJ1-4; 8 bases map to TRBD1. Germline assignment: CDR1 PRHDT and CDR2 FYEKMQ (reference sequence). This CDR3 is built from 14 residues. J gave up 8 bases and V 3 bases, and 5 bases lay outside the gene matches. CDR3: CASSFPTGGEKLFF. DNA of the CDR3: TGTGCCAGCAGCTTTCCCACAGGGGGGGAAAAACTGTTTTTT.

The chain employs TRBV24-1 and TRBJ1-5, with 9 bases aligning to TRBD1. This CDR3 region has 14 residues. Germline V CDR1 and CDR2: KGHDR, SFDVKD. J lost 10 bases, V lost 4 bases, and 7 bases had no gene match. CDR3 amino acids: CATSDSDRGEPQHF. Written as DNA, the CDR3 is TGTGCCACCAGTGACTCGGACAGGGGCGAACCCCAGCATTTT.

V gene TRBV10-3 combines with J gene TRBJ2-1; D gene uncertain. Germline-derived CDR1 and CDR2 are ENHRY and SYGVKD. This CDR3 is 15 amino acids long. V was pared by 3 bases and J by 4 bases, with 13 bases between. The CDR3 DNA reads TGTGCCATCAGTGACCCAGGTGCCCGATACAATGAGCAGTTCTTC. It specifies CAISDPGARYNEQFF.

V and J are TRBV29-1 and TRBJ2-1; D unresolved. Trimming removed 4 bases from V and 5 bases from J, with 3 bases in between. CDR1 and CDR2 (germline): SQVTM, ANQGSEA. CDR3 length: 10 residues. CDR3 DNA: TGCAGCGTTGGTAACAATGAGCAGTTCTTC. Translation: CSVGNNEQFF.

The chain links TRBV10-3 to TRBJ1-1; 11 positions match TRBD1. The V and J ends lost 8 bases and 4 bases, in that order; junction bases with no gene match: 6. Germline V gives CDR1 ENHRY, CDR2 SYGVKD. There are 14 residues in the CDR3. For the CDR3, the DNA is TGTGCCATCTCCGGACAGGGGGCGCGCACTGAAGCTTTCTTT. It is translated as CAISGQGARTEAFF.

J is TRBJ1-5 and V is TRBV10-3, with 10 bases that match TRBD1. Germline trimming cut 3 bases from V and 5 bases from J; bases unmatched to any gene: 7. This CDR3 is built from 16 residues. Germline V gene data show CDR1 as ENHRY and CDR2 as SYGVKD. This CDR3 is CAISDPDRGWDQPQHF. CDR3 DNA: TGTGCCATCAGTGACCCGGACAGGGGGTGGGATCAGCCCCAGCATTTT.

This clonotype was counted a few times. V and J are TRBV12-3 or TRBV12-4 and TRBJ2-1; 11 bases are a match to TRBD2. J was trimmed by 7 bases and V by 3 bases; bases with no gene match: 2. The CDR3 covers 14 residues. The CDR3 here is CASSFLAGGNEQFF. Here the CDR3 DNA reads TGTGCCAGCAGTTTTCTAGCGGGGGGAAATGAGCAGTTCTTC.

V and J are TRBV7-3 and TRBJ2-6; TRBD2 might be the D (6 bases). There are 18 residues in the CDR3. Between the trimmed V and J ends, which lost 2 bases and 2 bases, there was a span of 16 bases. Germline CDR1 reads SGHTA; CDR2 reads FQGTGA. The CDR3 region is CASSLFRTDYTGANVLTF. CDR3 bases: TGTGCCAGCAGCTTATTTCGGACGGACTATACTGGGGCCAACGTCCTGACTTTC.

In its sample, this clonotype was seen a few times. The rearrangement links TRBV12-3 or TRBV12-4 to TRBJ1-1; D is undetermined. This CDR3 spans 15 amino acids. Trimming took off 2 bases at V and 4 bases at J, with 14 bases between the two ends. This CDR3 reads CASSLWTAPSTEAFF. CDR3 nucleotide sequence: TGTGCCAGCAGTTTATGGACCGCCCCGAGCACTGAAGCTTTCTTT.

J is TRBJ1-1 and V is TRBV20-1; no reliable D call. The ends were cut back, 2 bases at V and 5 bases at J, with 9 bases in the middle. The CDR3 is 12 amino acids. The germline CDR1 and CDR2 sequences are DFQATT and SNEGSKA (reference sequence). The CDR3, as DNA: TGCAGTGCTAGACCAAACCCGACTGAAGCTTTCTTT. It specifies CSARPNPTEAFF.

This chain joins TRBV12-3 or TRBV12-4 and TRBJ2-2; 7 nucleotides match TRBD1. Trimming cost V 6 bases and J 6 bases; bases outside gene matches: 4. CDR3 length: 13 residues. Here the CDR3 reads CASSVTGAGELFF. CDR3 coding DNA: TGTGCCAGCAGCGTCACAGGGGCCGGGGAGCTGTTTTTT.

This clonotype was recorded a few times. This chain uses TRBV12-3 or TRBV12-4 with TRBJ1-2, with D hard to call. V was shortened by 8 bases and J by 7 bases, with 11 bases between the two germline ends. CDR3 length: 11 residues. CDR3 nucleotides: TGTGCCAGCCGCGGGAGGGCTGGCTACACCTTC. Amino acids: CASRGRAGYTF.

V gene TRBV12-3 or TRBV12-4 combines with J gene TRBJ2-3; D is ambiguous. The CDR3 runs to 13 residues. The ends were cut back, 7 bases at V and 3 bases at J, with 11 bases in the middle. CDR3 in amino acids: CASTDHLTDTQYF. The CDR3 DNA reads as TGTGCCAGCACCGATCACCTTACAGATACGCAGTATTTT.